This T cell receptor beta chain was sequenced in a study of T cells after posttransplantation cyclophosphamide. A marrow graft followed busulfan-fludarabine conditioning, with cyclophosphamide on days +3 and +4. Only in-frame clones appear in the TCRdb table, and some are missing; sequencing was by immunoSEQ multiplex PCR. Among about 20,000 clones listed, roughly 72% were seen once. Note on this clone: The antigen is undetermined. Just one base apart from a much larger clone, this may be a read error.

Regarding the study as a whole: TRB overlap between skin or GI tissue T cells and blood was limited.

The clonotype was recovered from a male patient aged 30 to 40 who received an allogeneic stem cell transplant from a related donor, was CMV-positive, and had acute GVHD only. Some of the T cells might come from the graft donor. This material consisted of PBMCs, taken after an allogeneic stem cell transplant with post-transplant cyclophosphamide.

The CDR3 spells CASSLAGNTEAFF. The CDR3 DNA follows: TGCGCCAGCAGCTTGGCCGGGAACACTGAAGCTTTCTTT. The chain is built from TRBV5-1 and TRBJ1-1; no firm D call. The germline gives CDR1 SGHRS, CDR2 YFSETQ. The CDR3 runs 13 residues. The germline V and J ends were trimmed by 0 bases and 1 base, with 4 bases remaining between them.